These 26 T cell receptor beta chains originate from one sample sequenced in a study of tumor-infiltrating lymphocytes in localized non-small cell lung cancer. Libraries were prepared by immunoSEQ multiplex PCR; TCRdb keeps only in-frame clonotypes and omits some of them. In the table there are tens of thousands of clones, roughly 66% of which are singletons. The sample consisted of lung tumor tissue. The source is a human donor with non-small cell lung cancer.

The chain combines TRBV4-3 with TRBJ2-2; 10 bases are a match to TRBD2. V shed 0 bases, J shed 5 bases, and the junction held 3 bases outside the gene matches. Germline V gene data show CDR1 as LGHNA and CDR2 as YSLEER. The length of the CDR3 is 16 residues. In nucleotides, the CDR3 is TGCGCCAGCAGCCAAGAAGCGGGGGGGCTTACCGGGGAGCTGTTTTTT. It is translated as CASSQEAGGLTGELFF.

J is TRBJ1-1 and V is TRBV9; D gene uncertain. Germline values: CDR1 SGDLS, CDR2 YYNGEE. V was trimmed by 0 bases and J by 5 bases, leaving 8 bases between them. The CDR3 consists of 13 residues. Written as DNA, the CDR3 is TGTGCCAGCAGCGTAGTTGCCGGTACTGAAGCTTTCTTT. Amino acids: CASSVVAGTEAFF.

This sequence joins TRBV7-7 and TRBJ2-5; D is unclear. CDR1 and CDR2 from the germline V gene are SSHAT and FNYEAQ (reference sequence). CDR3 size: 13 residues. V dropped 4 bases and J dropped 9 bases, with 15 bases sitting between them. Written as DNA, the CDR3 is TGTGCCAGCAGCTCTCCGGGTCAAGGCCCCCAGTACTTC. This translates into CASSSPGQGPQYF.

This clone has just a few counts. The genes are TRBV7-2 and TRBJ1-1, with D unresolved. Between the trimmed V and J ends, which lost 2 bases and 4 bases, there was a span of 14 bases. There are 15 residues in the CDR3. The germline V gene has CDR1 SGHTA and CDR2 FQGNSA. CDR3 coding DNA: TGTGCCAGCAGCTTAAGGCCAAGACCTGGCACTGAAGCTTTCTTT. Translation gives CASSLRPRPGTEAFF.

The chain links TRBV18 to TRBJ1-3; D remains ambiguous. This CDR3 contains 15 residues. Germline CDR1 KGHSH, CDR2 LQKENI. V was clipped by 0 bases and J by 0 bases, with 6 bases between them. CDR3: CASSPPSNSGNTIYF. The CDR3 region has the DNA TGTGCCAGCTCACCACCGTCGAACTCTGGAAACACCATATATTTT. Together with reference TRBV18 and TRBJ1-3, the CDR3 gives the full variable domain: NAGVMQNPRHLVRRRGQEARLRCSPMKGHSHVYWYRQLPEEGLKFMVYLQKENIIDESGMPKERFSAEFPKEGPSILRIQQVVRGDSAAYFCASSPPSNSGNTIYFGEGSWLTVV.

The chain carries TRBV9 and TRBJ2-1, with 7 positions matching TRBD2. The V segment lost 1 base and the J segment 6 bases; nucleotides outside the gene matches: 7. The CDR3 covers 15 residues. Germline CDR1 is SGDLS and CDR2 is YYNGEE. The CDR3 sequence is CASSVSGITSNEQFF. The CDR3 DNA follows: TGTGCCAGCAGCGTAAGCGGGATCACCAGCAATGAGCAGTTCTTC.

The chain carries TRBV2 and TRBJ1-2, with 8 bases aligning to TRBD1. Per the germline V gene, CDR1 is SNHLY and CDR2 is FYNNEI. The CDR3 has 14 residues. J was trimmed by 4 bases and V by 4 bases; bases with no gene match: 5. The CDR3 spells CASSAQGALYGYTF. The CDR3 DNA sequence: TGTGCCAGCAGTGCCCAGGGGGCTCTCTATGGCTACACCTTC.

The chain has TRBV7-2 and TRBJ2-7; 12 nucleotides match TRBD2. The CDR3 loop spans 19 amino acids. The V segment lost 1 base and the J segment 5 bases; nucleotides outside the gene matches: 15. Germline assignment: CDR1 SGHTA and CDR2 FQGNSA. Here the CDR3 reads CASSLVPTSGGPGYDEQYF. In DNA form, the CDR3 reads TGTGCCAGCAGCTTAGTCCCAACTAGCGGGGGGCCGGGCTATGACGAGCAGTACTTC.

This chain joins TRBV5-1 and TRBJ2-1; perhaps TRBD2 as D (6 bases). The CDR3 consists of 14 residues. Germline V gene sequence: CDR1 SGHRS, CDR2 YFSETQ. Trimming took 2 bases from V and 5 from J, leaving 11 bases between them. DNA for the CDR3: TGCGCCAGCAGCTTACTGGGCGGGGACAATGAGCAGTTCTTC. It is translated as CASSLLGGDNEQFF.

Here the CDR3 reads CASNRGSTYNEQFF. CDR3 nucleotide sequence: TGTGCCAGCAACCGGGGTTCAACCTACAATGAGCAGTTCTTC. The V and J genes are TRBV2 and TRBJ2-1; D perhaps matches TRBD2 (5 bases). The CDR3 has 14 amino acids. The V end was cut by 7 bases, the J end by 2 bases, with 12 bases between. Germline CDR1 is SNHLY and CDR2 is FYNNEI.

This clone showed up just a few times. The rearrangement joins TRBV6-1 to TRBJ2-2; the D gene is possibly TRBD2 (7 bases). Trimming removed 5 bases from V and 6 bases from J, with 16 bases in between. CDR3 length equals 15 residues. The germline gives CDR1 MNHNS, CDR2 SASEGT. In nucleotides, the CDR3 is TGTGCCAGCAGTCTTTTCGGGGGGCACGCCGGGGAGCTGTTTTTT. Encoded protein: CASSLFGGHAGELFF.

This chain connects TRBV19 to TRBJ1-1, with 8 bases identical to TRBD1. J gave up 4 bases and V 8 bases, and 6 bases lay outside the gene matches. This CDR3 has 13 amino acids. Germline V gives CDR1 LNHDA, CDR2 SQIVND (reference sequence). The CDR3 region has the DNA TGTGCCAGTTACCGACAGGGGACCACTGAAGCTTTCTTT. Translation: CASYRQGTTEAFF. The entire variable domain, with the rest obtained from reference TRBV19 and TRBJ1-1, is as follows: DGGITQSPKYLFRKEGQNVTLSCEQNLNHDAMYWYRQDPGQGLRLIYYSQIVNDFQKGDIAEGYSVSREKKESFPLTVTSAQKNPTAFYLCASYRQGTTEAFFGQGTRLTVV.

The V call is TRBV11-3, the J call TRBJ1-1; possible D gene TRBD1, 6 bases. The germline V gene has CDR1 SGHNT and CDR2 YENEEA. V was shortened by 0 bases and J by 1 base, with 6 bases between the two germline ends. The CDR3 has 14 amino acids. CDR3 bases: TGTGCCAGCAGCTTAGACAGGGGGAACACTGAAGCTTTCTTT. Residues: CASSLDRGNTEAFF.

The chain links TRBV29-1 to TRBJ1-3; D is unclear. The CDR3 sequence is 11 residues long. Germline V gives CDR1 SQVTM, CDR2 ANQGSEA. This CDR3 reads CGSRFGNTIYF. The CDR3 nucleotides read TGCGGATCTCGCTTCGGAAACACCATATATTTT.

The chain employs TRBV5-1 and TRBJ1-1; 7 nucleotides align to TRBD1. CDR3 length: 15 amino acids. V was clipped by 6 bases and J by 2 bases; unmatched bases: 10. Germline values: CDR1 SGHRS, CDR2 YFSETQ. The CDR3 spells CASTYLSGGNTEAFF. As DNA, the CDR3 is TGCGCCAGCACCTACCTTTCAGGGGGTAACACTGAAGCTTTCTTT.

V gene TRBV4-2 combines with J gene TRBJ2-7; 7 nucleotides align to TRBD2. Germline values: CDR1 LGHNA, CDR2 YNFKEQ. This CDR3 is built from 14 residues. V gave up 8 bases and J gave up 2 bases; unmatched junction bases: 9. The CDR3 sequence: CASDEGSGAYEQYF. The CDR3, as DNA: TGTGCCAGCGACGAGGGAAGCGGGGCCTACGAGCAGTACTTC.

V and J are TRBV7-9 and TRBJ2-1; D may be TRBD1 (6 bases). The CDR3 has 13 residues. Looked up from germline, CDR1 is SEHNR and CDR2 is FQNEAQ (reference sequence). With 4 bases removed from V and 5 bases from J, the gap between germline ends came to 9 bases. The chain's CDR3 is CASSSRQDNEQFF. The CDR3 nucleotides read TGTGCCAGCAGCTCCAGACAGGACAATGAGCAGTTCTTC.

The J gene is TRBJ2-3, the V gene TRBV30; TRBD1 might be the D (5 bases). Trimming left V 0 bases short and J 1 base short, with 11 bases between. CDR1 is GTSNPN, CDR2 SVGIG, per germline (reference sequence). The CDR3 runs to 15 residues. CDR3 residues: CAWSVWGRGTDTQYF. In nucleotides, the CDR3 is TGTGCCTGGAGTGTATGGGGCAGGGGCACAGATACGCAGTATTTT.

The chain recombines TRBV6-5 with TRBJ1-4; D remains ambiguous. The germline V gene encodes CDR1 MNHEY and CDR2 SVGAGI. This CDR3 has 13 residues. V lost 2 bases, J lost 4 bases, and 5 bases lay in between. The CDR3, as DNA: TGTGCCAGCAGTTACGGAAATAATGAAAAACTGTTTTTT. Residues: CASSYGNNEKLFF.

The chain joins TRBV29-1 to TRBJ1-2; D gene uncertain. The germline V and J ends were trimmed by 6 bases and 7 bases, with 12 bases remaining between them. CDR1 SQVTM and CDR2 ANQGSEA come from the germline V gene. The CDR3 covers 11 residues. This chain's CDR3 is CSVGQEGGYTF. The CDR3 DNA sequence: TGCAGCGTGGGCCAAGAGGGTGGCTACACCTTC. The full variable domain, completed using reference TRBV29-1 and TRBJ1-2, is SAVISQKPSRDICQRGTSLTIQCQVDSQVTMMFWYRQQPGQSLTLIATANQGSEATYESGFVIDKFPISRPNLTFSTLTVSNMSPEDSSIYLCSVGQEGGYTFGSGTRLTVV.

The chain couples TRBV7-3 to TRBJ1-1, with D possibly TRBD1 on 6 matching bases. CDR3 length: 14 amino acids. CDR1 and CDR2 from the germline V gene are SGHTA and FQGTGA. Between the trimmed V and J ends, which lost 1 base and 5 bases, there was a span of 11 bases. The CDR3 region has the DNA TGTGCCAGCAGCTTAATGGGAGGGGGGACTGAAGCTTTCTTT. Translating gives CASSLMGGGTEAFF.

This sequence joins TRBV7-6 and TRBJ2-1; D gene ambiguous. The germline V gene has CDR1 SGHVS and CDR2 FNYEAQ. This CDR3 has 13 residues. The V and J ends lost 1 base and 7 bases respectively, with 8 bases between them. The CDR3 nucleotides are TGTGCCAGCAGCTTAGGACCGGAAAATGAGCAGTTCTTC. Amino acids: CASSLGPENEQFF.

The chain is built from TRBV30 and TRBJ1-5; 11 bases match TRBD1. CDR3 length: 14 amino acids. Germline CDR1 is GTSNPN and CDR2 is SVGIG (reference sequence). V lost 1 base to trimming and J lost 6 bases; unmatched junction nucleotides: 2. The DNA for the CDR3 is TGTGCCTGGAGTGGGACAGGGGGCGGTCAGCCCCAGCATTTT. As protein: CAWSGTGGGQPQHF.

The gene calls are TRBV7-6 and TRBJ1-2, with TRBD1 matching 8 bases. Germline CDR1 is SGHVS and CDR2 is FNYEAQ. V lost 1 base and J lost 5; bases outside the gene matches: 6. This CDR3 has 15 residues. This CDR3 is CASSLGTGRGYGYTF. The CDR3 DNA is TGTGCCAGCAGCTTAGGGACAGGGAGAGGATATGGCTACACCTTC.

The chain carries TRBV10-3 and TRBJ2-7; weak D call: TRBD1 (5 bases). V was pared by 7 bases and J by 5 bases, with 15 bases between. CDR3 length: 13 amino acids. Germline V gene data show CDR1 as ENHRY and CDR2 as SYGVKD. This chain's CDR3 is CAITKGADHEQYF. DNA for the CDR3: TGTGCCATCACTAAAGGGGCAGACCACGAGCAGTACTTC.

This clone was observed a handful of times. The J gene is TRBJ1-2, the V gene TRBV10-2; 9 bases line up with TRBD1. This CDR3 comprises 13 residues. Per the germline V gene, CDR1 is WSHSY and CDR2 is SAAADI. The V segment lost 8 bases and the J segment 7 bases; nucleotides outside the gene matches: 8. CDR3 sequence reads: CASGLDRGSGYTF. The CDR3 bases are TGCGCCAGCGGTTTGGACAGGGGTTCTGGCTACACCTTC.